Detailed here is one TCR beta chain. These data belong to a study of blood T cell repertoires in COVID-19. Across the study: COVID-19 samples, acute and convalescent, were from the United States, Italy and Spain. T cells, B-cell-depleted T cells, or PBMCs provided the cDNA or gDNA that served as material.

Germline loops: CDR1 SGHTA, CDR2 FQGNSA. The V gene lost 3 bases and the J gene lost 7 bases, with 10 bases spanning the gap. There are 13 residues in the CDR3. Original data processing: Estimation of nucleated cell counts relied on the amplification of reference gene primers. TCRdb's copy holds only in-frame clones and misses some; the assay was immunoSEQ multiplex PCR. V, J and clone size are those of that table, while D and trimming were read from the DNA. The profile shows 50,000 to 70,000 clones, about 86% of them singletons. The TCR was taken from a man aged 45 to 65 with active COVID-19. The specimen sequenced was peripheral blood. The chain uses TRBV7-2 and TRBJ2-1; TRBD1 might be the D (6 bases). This CDR3 reads CASSFLQGNEQFF. The CDR3 DNA is TGTGCCAGCAGCTTTTTACAGGGAAATGAGCAGTTCTTC.